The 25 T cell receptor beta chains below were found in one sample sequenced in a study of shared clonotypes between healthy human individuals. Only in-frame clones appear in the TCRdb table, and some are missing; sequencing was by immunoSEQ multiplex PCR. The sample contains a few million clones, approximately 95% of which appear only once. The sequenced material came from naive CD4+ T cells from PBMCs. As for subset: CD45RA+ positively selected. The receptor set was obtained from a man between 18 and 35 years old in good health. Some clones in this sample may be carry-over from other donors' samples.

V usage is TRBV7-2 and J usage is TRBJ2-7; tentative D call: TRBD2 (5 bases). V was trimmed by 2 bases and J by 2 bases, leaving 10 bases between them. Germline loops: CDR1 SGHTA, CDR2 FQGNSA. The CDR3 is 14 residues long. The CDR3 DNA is TGTGCCAGCAGCTTAAGCGGACTTACCTACGAGCAGTACTTC. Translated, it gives CASSLSGLTYEQYF. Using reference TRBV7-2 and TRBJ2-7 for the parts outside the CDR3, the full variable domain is GAGVSQSPSNKVTEKGKDVELRCDPISGHTALYWYRQSLGQGLEFLIYFQGNSAPDKSGLPSDRFSAERTGGSVSTLTIQRTQQEDSAVYLCASSLSGLTYEQYFGPGTRLTVT.

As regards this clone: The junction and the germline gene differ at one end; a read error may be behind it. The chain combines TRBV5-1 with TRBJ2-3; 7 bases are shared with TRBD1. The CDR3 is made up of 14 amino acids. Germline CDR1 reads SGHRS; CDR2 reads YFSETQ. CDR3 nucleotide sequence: TGCGCCAGCAGCGCCCGACAGGGAATTAATTTTATGGATTTT. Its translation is CASSARQGINFMDF.

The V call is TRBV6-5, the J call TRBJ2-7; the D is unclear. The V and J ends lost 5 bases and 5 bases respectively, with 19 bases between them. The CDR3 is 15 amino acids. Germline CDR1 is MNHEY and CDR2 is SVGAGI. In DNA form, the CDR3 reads TGTGCCAGCAGTCCACCCGGGTCCTCTATGCACGAGCAGTACTTC. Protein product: CASSPPGSSMHEQYF.

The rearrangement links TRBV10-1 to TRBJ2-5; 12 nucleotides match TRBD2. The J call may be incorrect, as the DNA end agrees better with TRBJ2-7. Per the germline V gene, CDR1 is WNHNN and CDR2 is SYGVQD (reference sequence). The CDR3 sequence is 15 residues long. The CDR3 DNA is TGCGCCAGCAAAAATCTAGCGGGAGGGACCTACGAGCAGTACTTC. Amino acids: CASKNLAGGTYEQYF.

CDR3 residues: CASSFWTGAYEQYF. The CDR3 bases are TGTGCCAGCAGTTTCTGGACAGGGGCCTACGAGCAGTACTTC. This sequence joins TRBV28 and TRBJ2-7; TRBD1 matches 9 bases. Per the germline V gene, CDR1 is MDHEN and CDR2 is SYDVKM. This CDR3 is 14 amino acids long. The junction had 2 bases not matched to a gene; V was cut back by 3 bases and J by 2 bases.

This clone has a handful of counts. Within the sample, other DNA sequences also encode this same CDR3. The CDR3 reads CSVSGTVNTEAFF. CDR3 coding DNA: TGCAGCGTCTCCGGGACGGTGAACACTGAAGCTTTCTTT. The V gene is TRBV29-1, the J gene TRBJ1-1, with D perhaps TRBD1 (5 bases). Germline loops: CDR1 SQVTM, CDR2 ANQGSEA. Trimming shortened V by 6 bases and J by 0 bases, and 11 bases separated the two germline ends. The CDR3 runs 13 residues.

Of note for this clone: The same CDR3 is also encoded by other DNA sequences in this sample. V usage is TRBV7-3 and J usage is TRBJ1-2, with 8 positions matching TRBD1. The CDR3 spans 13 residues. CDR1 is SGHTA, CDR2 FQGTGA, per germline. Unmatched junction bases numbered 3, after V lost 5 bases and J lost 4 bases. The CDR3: CASSRGQGYGYTF. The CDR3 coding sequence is TGTGCCAGCAGCCGCGGACAGGGCTATGGCTACACCTTC.

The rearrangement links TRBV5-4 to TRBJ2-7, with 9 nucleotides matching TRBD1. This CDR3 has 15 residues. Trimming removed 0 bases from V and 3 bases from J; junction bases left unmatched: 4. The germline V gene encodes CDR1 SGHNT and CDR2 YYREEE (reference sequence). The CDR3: CASSLDGTGLYEQYF. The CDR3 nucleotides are TGTGCCAGCAGCTTGGATGGGACAGGGCTCTACGAGCAGTACTTC.

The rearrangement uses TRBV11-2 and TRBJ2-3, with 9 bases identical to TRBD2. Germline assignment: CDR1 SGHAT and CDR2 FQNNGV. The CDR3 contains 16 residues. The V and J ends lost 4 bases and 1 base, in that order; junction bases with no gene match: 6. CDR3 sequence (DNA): TGTGCCAGCAGCTGGCGCCGACTAGCGGGCACAGATACGCAGTATTTT. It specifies CASSWRRLAGTDTQYF.

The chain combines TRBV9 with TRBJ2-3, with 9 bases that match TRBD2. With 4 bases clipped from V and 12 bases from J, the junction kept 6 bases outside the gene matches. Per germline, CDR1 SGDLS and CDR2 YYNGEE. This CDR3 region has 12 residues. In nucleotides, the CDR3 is TGTGCCAGCAGCCCTACTAGCGGGCAACAGTATTTT. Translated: CASSPTSGQQYF.

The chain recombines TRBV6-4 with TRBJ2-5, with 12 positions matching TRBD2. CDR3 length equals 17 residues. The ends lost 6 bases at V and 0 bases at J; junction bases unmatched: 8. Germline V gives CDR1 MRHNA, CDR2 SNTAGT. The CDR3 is CASRTSGRRQYQETQYF. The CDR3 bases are TGTGCCAGCAGAACTAGCGGGAGGAGACAATACCAAGAGACCCAGTACTTC.

CDR3 nucleotide sequence: TGTGCCAGCAGTTTGGTTCGGGTTCAGCCCCAGCATTTT. It encodes CASSLVRVQPQHF. The V and J genes are TRBV28 and TRBJ1-5, with D hard to call. V was clipped by 3 bases and J by 6 bases, with 9 bases between them. This CDR3 contains 13 residues. Germline V lookup: CDR1 MDHEN, CDR2 SYDVKM.

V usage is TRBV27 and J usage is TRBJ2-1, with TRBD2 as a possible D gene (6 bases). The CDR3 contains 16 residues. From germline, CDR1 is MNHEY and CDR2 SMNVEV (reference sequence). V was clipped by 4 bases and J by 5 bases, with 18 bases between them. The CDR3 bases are TGTGCCAGCAGTTCCCCCGGGACTCGCGACAACAATGAGCAGTTCTTC. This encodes CASSSPGTRDNNEQFF.

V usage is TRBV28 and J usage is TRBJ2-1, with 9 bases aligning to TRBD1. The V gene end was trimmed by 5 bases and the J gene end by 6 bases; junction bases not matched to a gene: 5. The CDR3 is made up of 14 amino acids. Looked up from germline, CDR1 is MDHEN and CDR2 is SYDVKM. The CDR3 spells CASSPYRGRNEQFF. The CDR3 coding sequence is TGTGCCAGCAGTCCGTACAGGGGGCGCAATGAGCAGTTCTTC.

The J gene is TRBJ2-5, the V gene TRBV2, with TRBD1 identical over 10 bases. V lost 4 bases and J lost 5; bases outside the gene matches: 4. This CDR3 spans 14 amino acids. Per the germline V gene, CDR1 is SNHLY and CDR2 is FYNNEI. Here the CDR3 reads CASSGGTGVETQYF. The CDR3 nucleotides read TGTGCCAGCAGTGGGGGGACAGGGGTGGAGACCCAGTACTTC.

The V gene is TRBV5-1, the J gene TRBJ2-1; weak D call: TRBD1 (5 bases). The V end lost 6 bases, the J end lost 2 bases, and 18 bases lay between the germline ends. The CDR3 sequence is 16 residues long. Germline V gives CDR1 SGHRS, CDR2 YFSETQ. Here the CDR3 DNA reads TGCGCCAGCAACAACCTTAGGCAGGGAACCTACAATGAGCAGTTCTTC. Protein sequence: CASNNLRQGTYNEQFF.

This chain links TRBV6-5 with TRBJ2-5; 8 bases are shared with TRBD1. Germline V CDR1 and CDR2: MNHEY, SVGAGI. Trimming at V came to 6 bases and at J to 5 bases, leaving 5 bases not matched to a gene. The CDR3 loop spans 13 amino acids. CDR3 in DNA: TGTGCCAGCAGGACAGGGGATGGCGAGACCCAGTACTTC. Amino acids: CASRTGDGETQYF.

The CDR3 protein is CASSYLVGYNEQFF. The CDR3 DNA follows: TGTGCCAGCAGTTATTTGGTTGGTTACAATGAGCAGTTCTTC. This chain links TRBV28 with TRBJ2-1, with no clear D. V gave up 4 bases and J gave up 4 bases, with 11 bases separating them. The CDR3 length is 14 residues. Germline CDR1 is MDHEN and CDR2 is SYDVKM.

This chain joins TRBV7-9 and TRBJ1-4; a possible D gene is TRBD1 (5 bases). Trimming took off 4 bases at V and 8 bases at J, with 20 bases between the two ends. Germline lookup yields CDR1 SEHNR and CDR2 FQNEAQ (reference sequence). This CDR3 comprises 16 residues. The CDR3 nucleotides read TGTGCCAGCAGCTCGAGGGATGGATGGGGGAACGAAAAACTGTTTTTT. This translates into CASSSRDGWGNEKLFF.

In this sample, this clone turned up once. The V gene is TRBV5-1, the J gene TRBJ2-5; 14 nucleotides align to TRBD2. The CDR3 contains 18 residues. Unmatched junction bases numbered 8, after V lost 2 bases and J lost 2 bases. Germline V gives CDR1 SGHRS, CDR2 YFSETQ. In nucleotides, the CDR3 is TGCGCCAGCAGCTTCGGGACTAGCGGGAGTGTCGAACAAGAGACCCAGTACTTC. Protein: CASSFGTSGSVEQETQYF.

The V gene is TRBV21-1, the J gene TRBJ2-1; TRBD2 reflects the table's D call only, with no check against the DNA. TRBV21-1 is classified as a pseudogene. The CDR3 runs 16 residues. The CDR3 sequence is CASSSQIGLAVNEQFF. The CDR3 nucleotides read TGTGCCAGCAGTTCACAGATCGGACTAGCGGTTAATGAGCAGTTCTTC.

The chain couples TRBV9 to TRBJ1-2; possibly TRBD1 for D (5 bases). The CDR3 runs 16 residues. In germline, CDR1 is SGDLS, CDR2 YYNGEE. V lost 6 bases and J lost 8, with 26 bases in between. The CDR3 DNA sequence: TGTGCCAGCAACAAGAACCCCGGGGGGATTCGGGAAGGCTACACCTTC. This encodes CASNKNPGGIREGYTF.

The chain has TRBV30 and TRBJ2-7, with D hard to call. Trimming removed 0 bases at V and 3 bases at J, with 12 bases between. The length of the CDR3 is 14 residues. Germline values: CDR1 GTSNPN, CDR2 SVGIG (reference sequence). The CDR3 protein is CAWSVRAADYEQYF. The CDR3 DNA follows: TGTGCCTGGAGTGTACGGGCAGCAGACTACGAGCAGTACTTC.

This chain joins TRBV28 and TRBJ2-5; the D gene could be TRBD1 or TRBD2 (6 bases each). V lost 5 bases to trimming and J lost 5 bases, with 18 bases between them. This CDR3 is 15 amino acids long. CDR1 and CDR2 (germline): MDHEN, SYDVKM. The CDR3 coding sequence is TGTGCCAGCAGTCACCTTGTGCGGAGGGGGGAGACCCAGTACTTC. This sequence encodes CASSHLVRRGETQYF.

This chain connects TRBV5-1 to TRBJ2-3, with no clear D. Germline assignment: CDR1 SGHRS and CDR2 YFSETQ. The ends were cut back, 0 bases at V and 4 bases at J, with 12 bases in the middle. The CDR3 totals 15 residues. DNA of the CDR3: TGCGCCAGCAGCTTGGGGTCCGCATCCGCAGATACGCAGTATTTT. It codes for CASSLGSASADTQYF.